The clone carrying this T cell receptor (beta chain) was observed a few times. The antigen is not known. Sequencing ends 3 residues short of the CDR3 end; the germline J gene provides the rest. This specimen belongs to a study of T cell clonality in common variable immunodeficiency. General study points: Reportedly, TCR beta sequences from common variable immunodeficiency showed fewer deletions and N-nucleotide insertions. Compared with healthy controls, CVID subjects showed increased TCRbeta clonality, mostly in about a third.

Trimming took off 5 bases at V and 5 bases at J, with 9 bases between the two ends. Germline CDR1 SGHNT, CDR2 YENEEA. The CDR3 loop spans 12 amino acids. Sequenced by immunoSEQ multiplex PCR; TCRdb stores in-frame clones only, minus some. This sample includes some 30,000 clones with no singletons; its ten biggest clones take up 5.4%. The chain combines TRBV11-3 with TRBJ2-5; maybe TRBD2 (5 bases). The sequenced material came from peripheral blood mononuclear cells. This receptor was obtained from a human donor with common variable immunodeficiency. The CDR3: CASSVGLETQYF. CDR3 DNA (partial): TGTGCCAGCAGCGTCGGACTCGAGACC.